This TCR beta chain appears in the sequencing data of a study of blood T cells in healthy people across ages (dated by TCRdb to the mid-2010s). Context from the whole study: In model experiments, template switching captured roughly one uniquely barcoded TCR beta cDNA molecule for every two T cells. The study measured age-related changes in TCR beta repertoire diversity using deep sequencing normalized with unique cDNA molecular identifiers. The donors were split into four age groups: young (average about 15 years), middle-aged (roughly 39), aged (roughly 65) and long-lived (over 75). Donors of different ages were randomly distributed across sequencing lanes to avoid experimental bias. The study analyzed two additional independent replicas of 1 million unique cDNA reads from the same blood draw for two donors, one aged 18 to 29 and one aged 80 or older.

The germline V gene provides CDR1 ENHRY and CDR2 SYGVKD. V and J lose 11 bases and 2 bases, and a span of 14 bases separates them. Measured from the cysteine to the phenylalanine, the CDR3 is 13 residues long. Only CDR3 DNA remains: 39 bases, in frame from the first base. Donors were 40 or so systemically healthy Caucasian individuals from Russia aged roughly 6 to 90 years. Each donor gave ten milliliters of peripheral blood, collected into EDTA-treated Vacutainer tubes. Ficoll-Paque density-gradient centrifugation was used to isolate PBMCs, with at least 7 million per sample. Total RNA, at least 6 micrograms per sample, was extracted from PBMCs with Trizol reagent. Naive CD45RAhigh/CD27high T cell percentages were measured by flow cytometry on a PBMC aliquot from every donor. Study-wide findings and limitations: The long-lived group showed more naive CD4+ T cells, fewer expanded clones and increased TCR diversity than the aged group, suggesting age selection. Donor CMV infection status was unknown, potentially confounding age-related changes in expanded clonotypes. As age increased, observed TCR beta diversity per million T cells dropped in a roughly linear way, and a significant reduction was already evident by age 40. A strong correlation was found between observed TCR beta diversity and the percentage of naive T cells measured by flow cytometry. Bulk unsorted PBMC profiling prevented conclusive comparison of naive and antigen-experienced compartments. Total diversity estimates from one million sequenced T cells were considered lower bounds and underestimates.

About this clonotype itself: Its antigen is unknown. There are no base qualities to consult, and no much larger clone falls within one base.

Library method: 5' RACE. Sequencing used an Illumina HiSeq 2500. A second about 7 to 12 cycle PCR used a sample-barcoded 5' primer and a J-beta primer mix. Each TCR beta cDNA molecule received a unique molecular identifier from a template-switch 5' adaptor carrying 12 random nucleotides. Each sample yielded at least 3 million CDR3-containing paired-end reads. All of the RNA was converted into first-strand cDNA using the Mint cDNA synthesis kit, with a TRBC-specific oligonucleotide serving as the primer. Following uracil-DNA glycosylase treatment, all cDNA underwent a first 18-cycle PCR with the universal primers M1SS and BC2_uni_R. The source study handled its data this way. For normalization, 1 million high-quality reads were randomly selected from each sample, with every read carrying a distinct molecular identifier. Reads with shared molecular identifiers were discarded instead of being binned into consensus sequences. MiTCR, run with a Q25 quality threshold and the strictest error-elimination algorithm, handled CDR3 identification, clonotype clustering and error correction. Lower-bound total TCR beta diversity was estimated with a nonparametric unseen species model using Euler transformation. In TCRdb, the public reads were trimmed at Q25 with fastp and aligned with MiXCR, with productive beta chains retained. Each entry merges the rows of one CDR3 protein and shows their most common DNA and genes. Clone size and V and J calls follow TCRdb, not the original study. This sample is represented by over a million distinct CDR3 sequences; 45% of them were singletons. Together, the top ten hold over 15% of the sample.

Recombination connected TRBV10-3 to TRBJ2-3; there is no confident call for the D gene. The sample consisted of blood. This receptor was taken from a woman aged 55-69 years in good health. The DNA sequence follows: TGTGCCTGCAGAGGCAGCTTCACAGATACGCAGTATTTT. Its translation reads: CACRGSFTDTQYF.